One and the same sample provided the 20 T cell receptor beta chains below, sequenced in a study of CD8+ T cells in alopecia areata. The sequencing template was cDNA reverse transcribed from extracted RNA. Assay used: immunoSEQ multiplex PCR; TCRdb lists only in-frame clones, some missing. This sample has roughly 100,000 clones, with approximately 52% found just once. Input material: CD4+ T cells sorted from blood. The receptors derive from a human donor in good health.

This clone was counted a few times. This sequence joins TRBV19 and TRBJ2-4; no definite D call. Trimming left V 5 bases short and J 1 base short, with 9 bases between. Germline-derived CDR1 and CDR2 are LNHDA and SQIVND (reference sequence). The CDR3 is 14 residues long. This CDR3 is CASSADPAKNIQYF. DNA of the CDR3: TGTGCCAGTAGTGCGGACCCCGCCAAAAACATTCAGTACTTC.

The gene calls are TRBV30 and TRBJ1-5; no clear D gene. The V end lost 2 bases, the J end lost 6 bases, and 11 bases lay between the germline ends. CDR3 length: 13 residues. CDR1 is GTSNPN and CDR2 is SVGIG in the germline V gene (reference sequence). The CDR3, as DNA: TGTGCCTGGAGTTCAAGGGATATTCAGCCCCAGCATTTT. This sequence encodes CAWSSRDIQPQHF.

The chain links TRBV2 to TRBJ1-5; no definite D call. With 2 bases removed from V and 0 bases from J, the gap between germline ends came to 8 bases. There are 15 residues in the CDR3. Looked up from germline, CDR1 is SNHLY and CDR2 is FYNNEI. CDR3 coding DNA: TGTGCCAGCAGTGAATCGGGGTATAGCAATCAGCCCCAGCATTTT. Translation: CASSESGYSNQPQHF. The full variable domain, rest sourced from reference TRBV2 and TRBJ1-5, is EPEVTQTPSHQVTQMGQEVILRCVPISNHLYFYWYRQILGQKVEFLVSFYNNEISEKSEIFDDQFSVERPDGSNFTLKIRSTKLEDSAMYFCASSESGYSNQPQHFGDGTRLSIL.

The chain has TRBV2 and TRBJ2-1; 7 positions match TRBD2. The length of the CDR3 is 15 residues. The trim removed 6 bases at V and 0 bases at J, leaving 5 bases unmatched. CDR1 is SNHLY, CDR2 FYNNEI, per germline. The CDR3 is CASRGGTLSYNEQFF. The CDR3 nucleotides are TGTGCCAGCAGGGGGGGGACCCTCTCCTACAATGAGCAGTTCTTC.

This clone was detected only a few times. The same CDR3 can be traced to other DNA sequences in this sample. This chain links TRBV25-1 with TRBJ2-7; the match to TRBD1 covers 11 bases. V shed 6 bases, J shed 2 bases, and the junction held 6 bases outside the gene matches. CDR3 length: 15 residues. In germline, CDR1 is MGHDK, CDR2 SYGVNS. CDR3 amino acids: CASSSGQGATYEQYF. The CDR3 bases are TGTGCCAGCAGCTCTGGACAGGGGGCTACCTACGAGCAGTACTTC.

This clone appeared a few times. V gene TRBV30 combines with J gene TRBJ1-1; no definite D call. This CDR3 comprises 11 residues. The germline CDR1 and CDR2 sequences are GTSNPN and SVGIG (reference sequence). Deletions cut 5 bases from V and 6 bases from J, with 10 bases between. The CDR3 protein is CAWAAYAEAFF. CDR3 nucleotide sequence: TGTGCCTGGGCGGCGTACGCTGAAGCTTTCTTT.

Here the CDR3 reads CAWRWGPGETQYF. CDR3 coding DNA: TGTGCCTGGAGGTGGGGGCCGGGAGAGACCCAGTACTTC. The chain uses TRBV30 and TRBJ2-5, with D possibly matching TRBD1 (6 bases). The V end was cut by 3 bases, the J end by 4 bases, with 12 bases between. Germline CDR1 GTSNPN, CDR2 SVGIG (reference sequence). The CDR3 loop spans 13 amino acids.

The sample holds a few counts of this clone. The rearrangement uses TRBV25-1 and TRBJ1-5; D uncertain. The V end lost 0 bases, the J end lost 6 bases, and 3 bases lay between the germline ends. The CDR3 has 12 amino acids. The germline CDR1 and CDR2 sequences are MGHDK and SYGVNS. The CDR3 nucleotides are TGTGCCAGCAGTGAATACGGTCAGCCCCAGCATTTT. Translating gives CASSEYGQPQHF. Full variable domain (rest looked up from reference TRBV25-1 and TRBJ1-5): EADIYQTPRYLVIGTGKKITLECSQTMGHDKMYWYQQDPGMELHLIHYSYGVNSTEKGDLSSESTVSRIRTEHFPLTLESARPSHTSQYLCASSEYGQPQHFGDGTRLSIL.

This clone is judged medium-sized (0.01 to 0.1%). The rearrangement joins TRBV7-8 to TRBJ2-1; no definite D call. This CDR3 is built from 12 residues. The V end lost 4 bases, the J end lost 4 bases, and 5 bases lay between the germline ends. Per the germline V gene, CDR1 is SGHVS and CDR2 is FQNEAQ. The CDR3 protein is CASSSRYNEQFF. In DNA form, the CDR3 reads TGTGCCAGCAGCTCCCGATACAATGAGCAGTTCTTC.

The chain employs TRBV15 and TRBJ2-7, with 8 bases matching TRBD1. Trimming at V came to 4 bases and at J to 2 bases, leaving 7 bases not matched to a gene. Germline V gene lookup returns CDR1 LNHNV and CDR2 YYDKDF (reference sequence). The CDR3 runs 15 residues. Here the CDR3 reads CATSTSPGQAYEQYF. The CDR3 DNA is TGTGCCACCAGCACTTCACCGGGACAGGCCTACGAGCAGTACTTC.

The DNA for the CDR3 is TGTGCCAGCAGCTTAGCCTCCGGGACAGGGGCGACAGATACGCAGTATTTT. It is translated as CASSLASGTGATDTQYF. J is TRBJ2-3 and V is TRBV7-9, with TRBD1 matching 10 bases. The J segment lost 3 bases and the V segment lost 0 bases, leaving 6 bases of the junction unmatched. Germline V lookup: CDR1 SEHNR, CDR2 FQNEAQ (reference sequence). The CDR3 is 17 residues long.

This clone was counted between two and nine times. V and J are TRBV30 and TRBJ1-2; 7 bases fit TRBD1. The CDR3 runs 14 residues. The germline V gene encodes CDR1 GTSNPN and CDR2 SVGIG (reference sequence). J lost 6 bases, V lost 4 bases, and 11 bases had no gene match. This CDR3 reads CAWTGRGQGDGYTF. The CDR3 coding sequence is TGTGCCTGGACAGGGCGGGGTCAGGGGGATGGCTACACCTTC.

The V and J genes are TRBV28 and TRBJ2-7; possibly TRBD1 for D (5 bases). The CDR3 is made up of 14 amino acids. With 3 bases removed from V and 5 bases from J, the gap between germline ends came to 14 bases. The germline V gene has CDR1 MDHEN and CDR2 SYDVKM. The CDR3 nucleotides read TGTGCCAGCAGTTTGTACCAGGGAAGCCACGAGCAGTACTTC. It is translated as CASSLYQGSHEQYF. Supplemented by reference TRBV28 and TRBJ2-7, the full variable domain reads DVKVTQSSRYLVKRTGEKVFLECVQDMDHENMFWYRQDPGLGLRLIYFSYDVKMKEKGDIPEGYSVSREKKERFSLILESASTNQTSMYLCASSLYQGSHEQYFGPGTRLTVT.

For the CDR3, the DNA is TGTGCCAGCAGCTTAGCGTCTAGCGGGGGTTGGGAGACCCAGTACTTC. This gives the protein CASSLASSGGWETQYF. V gene TRBV7-2 combines with J gene TRBJ2-5; 10 bases agree with TRBD2. The CDR3 extends over 16 amino acids. V lost 0 bases and J lost 5; bases outside the gene matches: 6. Germline-derived CDR1 and CDR2 are SGHTA and FQGNSA.

This clone was seen more than once but under ten times. The chain couples TRBV28 to TRBJ2-2; tentatively, D is TRBD1 (6 bases). This CDR3 region has 15 residues. Trimming pared 6 bases from V and 4 bases from J, leaving 15 bases between. The V gene's germline CDR1 is MDHEN and CDR2 SYDVKM. This CDR3 reads CASRPHRALTGELFF. The CDR3 DNA sequence: TGTGCCAGCAGACCCCACAGGGCTCTCACCGGGGAGCTGTTTTTT.

The rearrangement links TRBV7-2 to TRBJ2-7, with 7 bases lining up with TRBD2. This CDR3 contains 16 residues. Germline V gene data show CDR1 as SGHTA and CDR2 as FQGNSA. The junction had 16 bases not matched to a gene; V was cut back by 5 bases and J by 6 bases. For the CDR3, the DNA is TGTGCCAGCAGCCCGGTGTCTGGGGGAGGGAGCGGCGAGCAGTACTTC. Its protein is CASSPVSGGGSGEQYF.

The V gene is TRBV27, the J gene TRBJ1-2; the match to TRBD1 covers 7 bases. Germline CDR1 is MNHEY and CDR2 is SMNVEV (reference sequence). This CDR3 is 15 amino acids long. The V segment lost 5 bases and the J segment 3 bases; nucleotides outside the gene matches: 9. Here the CDR3 DNA reads TGTGCCAGCAGTCCCGAGGACAGGCCTCACTATGGCTACACCTTC. Residues: CASSPEDRPHYGYTF.

The chain joins TRBV11-1 to TRBJ2-1, with 12 bases that match TRBD1. The CDR3 extends over 15 amino acids. Germline V gives CDR1 SGHAT, CDR2 FQDESV (reference sequence). Trimming at V came to 5 bases and at J to 9 bases, leaving 8 bases not matched to a gene. CDR3 nucleotide sequence: TGTGCCAGCAGCAACCGGGACAGGGGGCACTTTGAGCAGTTCTTC. Amino acids: CASSNRDRGHFEQFF.

This clone occurred a few times. The chain is built from TRBV29-1 and TRBJ2-7; 7 nucleotides agree with TRBD2. Germline CDR1 SQVTM, CDR2 ANQGSEA. V shed 7 bases and J 3 bases; nucleotides not matched to a gene: 3. This CDR3 is built from 11 residues. The CDR3 region has the DNA TGCAGCGGGCGGGGGTACTACGAGCAGTACTTC. This translates into CSGRGYYEQYF.

The chain has TRBV10-3 and TRBJ2-7; TRBD1 matches at 8 bases. Germline V gives CDR1 ENHRY, CDR2 SYGVKD. The ends lost 10 bases at V and 4 bases at J; junction bases unmatched: 9. CDR3 length: 13 residues. CDR3 residues: CATLSGGGYEQYF. As DNA, the CDR3 is TGTGCCACCCTCTCAGGGGGCGGGTACGAGCAGTACTTC.